The 27 T cell receptor beta chains in this list originate from one sample, sequenced in a study of blood T cell repertoires in COVID-19. TCRdb keeps only in-frame clones here, not all; method: immunoSEQ multiplex PCR. The table records under 50,000 clones, about three quarters of them present only once. Sequenced: peripheral blood. These receptor sequences come from a human donor with active or convalescent COVID-19. The donor label of this sample is uncertain.

The J gene is TRBJ2-1, the V gene TRBV7-8; 9 bases map to TRBD1. Germline values: CDR1 SGHVS, CDR2 FQNEAQ. This CDR3 is 17 amino acids long. J gave up 5 bases and V 2 bases, and 10 bases lay outside the gene matches. CDR3 sequence: CASSLRSTGGVHNEQFF. The CDR3 coding sequence is TGTGCCAGCAGCTTAAGATCCACAGGGGGCGTTCACAATGAGCAGTTCTTC. The full variable domain, with the rest looked up from reference TRBV7-8 and TRBJ2-1, is GAGVSQSPRYKVAKRGQDVALRCDPISGHVSLFWYQQALGQGPEFLTYFQNEAQLDKSGLPSDRFFAERPEGSVSTLKIQRTQQEDSAVYLCASSLRSTGGVHNEQFFGPGTRLTVL.

Within the sample, this clone is medium-sized (0.01 to 0.1%). This chain uses TRBV29-1 with TRBJ1-1, with D possibly being TRBD1 (5 bases). This CDR3 contains 15 residues. Germline loops: CDR1 SQVTM, CDR2 ANQGSEA. V dropped 2 bases and J dropped 1 base, with 14 bases sitting between them. CDR3 residues: CSVEFHSTGNTEAFF. The CDR3 coding sequence is TGCAGCGTTGAATTTCACTCCACAGGGAACACTGAAGCTTTCTTT. The full variable domain, completed using reference TRBV29-1 and TRBJ1-1, is SAVISQKPSRDICQRGTSLTIQCQVDSQVTMMFWYRQQPGQSLTLIATANQGSEATYESGFVIDKFPISRPNLTFSTLTVSNMSPEDSSIYLCSVEFHSTGNTEAFFGQGTRLTVV.

This clone was found a few times. This rearrangement joins TRBV10-2 to TRBJ1-5; 10 nucleotides line up with TRBD1. CDR1 and CDR2 (germline): WSHSY, SAAADI. The CDR3 length is 14 residues. J was trimmed by 4 bases and V by 8 bases; bases with no gene match: 5. CDR3 in DNA: TGCGCCAGCTGGGACAGGGGAAATAATCAGCCCCAGCATTTT. Translating gives CASWDRGNNQPQHF.

The gene calls are TRBV18 and TRBJ1-1; D might be TRBD1 (6 bases). The CDR3 runs to 13 residues. Germline-derived CDR1 and CDR2 are KGHSH and LQKENI. V was trimmed by 8 bases and J by 0 bases, leaving 10 bases between them. CDR3 bases: TGTGCCAGCGACGGACAGCTGAACACTGAAGCTTTCTTT. Amino acid sequence: CASDGQLNTEAFF.

The J gene is TRBJ1-2, the V gene TRBV30; TRBD1 is a possible D gene (5 bases). The CDR3 spans 14 residues. Between the trimmed V and J ends, which lost 2 bases and 5 bases, there was a span of 15 bases. CDR1 is GTSNPN, CDR2 SVGIG, per germline (reference sequence). The CDR3 loop is CAWSKQGLWYGYTF. The CDR3 DNA reads TGTGCCTGGAGTAAGCAGGGCTTATGGTATGGCTACACCTTC.

Concerning this clone itself: Relative to the germline gene, one junction end is altered; a read error may explain this. The chain combines TRBV7-7 with TRBJ2-7; 9 bases align to TRBD1. Germline V gene sequence: CDR1 SSHAT, CDR2 FNYEAQ (reference sequence). The CDR3 covers 15 residues. The CDR3 nucleotides are TGTGCTAGCAGCCCTGACCGGGACAGGGTCCACGAGCAGTACTTC. Its translation: CASSPDRDRVHEQYF.

The gene calls are TRBV7-2 and TRBJ1-2; maybe TRBD1 (6 bases). The V end lost 5 bases, the J end lost 2 bases, and 12 bases lay between the germline ends. Germline-derived CDR1 and CDR2 are SGHTA and FQGNSA. The CDR3 runs to 14 residues. The CDR3 DNA reads as TGTGCCAGCAGCCCTGACGACAGGAACTATGGCTACACCTTC. Translating gives CASSPDDRNYGYTF.

The chain uses TRBV9 and TRBJ1-1; D gene uncertain. The V gene's germline CDR1 is SGDLS and CDR2 YYNGEE. Trimming removed 4 bases from V and 3 bases from J, with 7 bases in between. The CDR3 has 12 residues. CDR3 DNA sequence: TGTGCCAGCAGCCCTGTCTACACTGAAGCTTTCTTT. Its protein product is CASSPVYTEAFF.

The chain carries TRBV4-3 and TRBJ2-5, with D perhaps TRBD2 (6 bases). The CDR3 spans 15 residues. Trimming removed 0 bases from V and 4 bases from J, with 12 bases in between. Germline CDR1 reads LGHNA; CDR2 reads YSLEER. CDR3 protein: CASSQDPTGLETQYF. CDR3 coding DNA: TGCGCCAGCAGCCAAGATCCTACGGGACTAGAGACCCAGTACTTC.

The chain joins TRBV28 to TRBJ1-5; TRBD1 matches 7 bases. The ends lost 10 bases at V and 4 bases at J; junction bases unmatched: 7. Germline V lookup: CDR1 MDHEN, CDR2 SYDVKM. The CDR3 has 13 residues. The CDR3 region is CATSGTVNQPQHF. The CDR3 DNA reads TGTGCCACCTCCGGGACAGTTAATCAGCCCCAGCATTTT.

CDR3 in DNA: TGTGCCAGCAGCGTAGACAGCCCCAACGAGCAGTACTTC. This encodes CASSVDSPNEQYF. The chain carries TRBV9 and TRBJ2-7, with D unclear. Germline V CDR1 and CDR2: SGDLS, YYNGEE. V was pared by 0 bases and J by 5 bases, with 9 bases between. The CDR3 spans 13 residues. Looking up the rest from reference TRBV9 and TRBJ2-7 gives the full variable domain: DSGVTQTPKHLITATGQRVTLRCSPRSGDLSVYWYQQSLDQGLQFLIQYYNGEERAKGNILERFSAQQFPDLHSELNLSSLELGDSALYFCASSVDSPNEQYFGPGTRLTVT.

The chain couples TRBV6-4 to TRBJ2-1; 10 positions agree with TRBD2. The CDR3 runs to 14 residues. The V segment lost 6 bases and the J segment 7 bases; nucleotides outside the gene matches: 6. Germline CDR1 MRHNA, CDR2 SNTAGT. DNA of the CDR3: TGTGCCAGCAGCGTTCTTAGCGGGAGGAATGAGCAGTTCTTC. As protein: CASSVLSGRNEQFF.

J is TRBJ1-2 and V is TRBV25-1; TRBD1 aligns across 7 bases. Germline V gives CDR1 MGHDK, CDR2 SYGVNS. Germline trimming cut 7 bases from V and 3 bases from J; bases unmatched to any gene: 5. This CDR3 comprises 13 residues. The CDR3 DNA reads TGTGCCAGCATGGGCGGGACAGACTATGGCTACACCTTC. Translation: CASMGGTDYGYTF.

V is TRBV5-1 and J is TRBJ1-6; a weak D match, TRBD1 (5 bases). The CDR3 covers 13 residues. Trimming stripped 4 bases from V and 8 bases from J, with 10 bases between. The germline V gene has CDR1 SGHRS and CDR2 YFSETQ. For the CDR3, the DNA is TGCGCCAGCAGCCTGTCGACAGATTCACCCCTCCACTTT. This gives the protein CASSLSTDSPLHF. The entire variable domain, with the rest obtained from reference TRBV5-1 and TRBJ1-6, is as follows: KAGVTQTPRYLIKTRGQQVTLSCSPISGHRSVSWYQQTPGQGLQFLFEYFSETQRNKGNFPGRFSGRQFSNSRSEMNVSTLELGDSALYLCASSLSTDSPLHFGNGTRLTVT.

This chain joins TRBV28 and TRBJ2-1; 16 bases map to TRBD2. Germline V lookup: CDR1 MDHEN, CDR2 SYDVKM. This CDR3 is 19 amino acids long. J was trimmed by 2 bases and V by 5 bases; bases with no gene match: 9. The CDR3 DNA is TGTGCCAGCAGTCCTCTTCCGGGACTAGCGGGAGGGACCTACAATGAGCAGTTCTTC. This sequence encodes CASSPLPGLAGGTYNEQFF.

This clone was recorded once. In DNA form, the CDR3 reads TGTGCCAGCAGCTTAGCCGGGACTAGCGGCTACAATGAGCAGTTCTTC. This sequence encodes CASSLAGTSGYNEQFF. V is TRBV7-6 and J is TRBJ2-1; 11 bases are a match to TRBD2. J gave up 3 bases and V 0 bases, and 1 base lay outside the gene matches. The CDR3 extends over 16 amino acids. Per germline, CDR1 SGHVS and CDR2 FNYEAQ.

This clone was observed once. V is TRBV6-5 and J is TRBJ2-3, with a weak D call TRBD1 (6 bases). CDR1 and CDR2 (germline): MNHEY, SVGAGI. Trimming removed 6 bases at V and 0 bases at J, with 13 bases between. This CDR3 contains 15 residues. The CDR3 DNA reads TGTGCCAGCAGCACTGAGACAGGTAGCACAGATACGCAGTATTTT. It translates to CASSTETGSTDTQYF.

The CDR3 spells CASSSGTEAFF. CDR3 nucleotides: TGTGCCAGCAGCTCGGGGACTGAAGCTTTCTTT. The chain couples TRBV9 to TRBJ1-1; D ambiguous. CDR1 is SGDLS, CDR2 YYNGEE, per germline. The CDR3 runs 11 residues. Trimming shortened V by 4 bases and J by 5 bases, and 6 bases separated the two germline ends.

The chain employs TRBV27 and TRBJ1-1; D might be TRBD1 (5 bases). Between the trimmed V and J ends, which lost 4 bases and 3 bases, there was a span of 9 bases. This CDR3 is 13 amino acids long. Germline V gene sequence: CDR1 MNHEY, CDR2 SMNVEV (reference sequence). The CDR3 DNA is TGTGCCAGCAGTTCCGGGGGTTACACTGAAGCTTTCTTT. Its translation is CASSSGGYTEAFF.

The V gene is TRBV5-1, the J gene TRBJ1-3; no clear D. CDR1 and CDR2 from the germline V gene are SGHRS and YFSETQ. This CDR3 has 14 residues. V lost 0 bases, J lost 4 bases, and 8 bases lay in between. The CDR3 bases are TGCGCCAGCAGCTTGGTCCGCGGAGGAAACACCATATATTTT. Amino acid sequence: CASSLVRGGNTIYF.

This clone turned up a few times. The CDR3 DNA reads as TGTGCCAGCAGCTTGACAGGGCATCAGTACTTC. This encodes CASSLTGHQYF. The chain has TRBV7-2 and TRBJ2-7; 7 positions agree with TRBD1. Trimming cost V 3 bases and J 10 bases; bases outside gene matches: 3. Germline loops: CDR1 SGHTA, CDR2 FQGNSA. The CDR3 length is 11 residues.

V is TRBV2 and J is TRBJ2-1; the D gene is possibly TRBD2 (6 bases). The V and J ends lost 8 bases and 4 bases respectively, with 9 bases between them. The CDR3 is 12 amino acids. Germline CDR1 and CDR2: SNHLY and FYNNEI. CDR3 amino acids: CASGGEYNEQFF. CDR3 DNA sequence: TGTGCCAGCGGCGGGGAGTACAATGAGCAGTTCTTC.

The gene calls are TRBV6-5 and TRBJ1-2; a possible D gene is TRBD1 (5 bases). The V end lost 5 bases, the J end lost 8 bases, and 15 bases lay between the germline ends. The CDR3 spans 13 residues. Germline V CDR1 and CDR2: MNHEY, SVGAGI. The CDR3 loop reads CASSPPDNIGYTF. The CDR3 DNA follows: TGTGCCAGCAGTCCGCCGGACAATATAGGCTACACCTTC.

This clone was seen just once. The chain links TRBV6-6 to TRBJ2-3; 10 bases are a match to TRBD1. The CDR3 sequence is 16 residues long. CDR1 is MNHNY and CDR2 is SVGAGI in the germline V gene (reference sequence). The V and J ends lost 4 bases and 4 bases, in that order; junction bases with no gene match: 8. CDR3 protein: CASSWGTGVKADTQYF. As DNA, the CDR3 is TGTGCCAGCAGTTGGGGGACAGGGGTGAAGGCAGATACGCAGTATTTT.

The chain employs TRBV7-2 and TRBJ1-5; D gene unclear. The germline CDR1 and CDR2 sequences are SGHTA and FQGNSA. The CDR3 totals 15 residues. V shed 2 bases and J shed 3 bases, with 11 bases lying between them. The CDR3 DNA follows: TGTGCCAGCAGCTTAAGTTACACGCACAATCAGCCCCAGCATTTT. This encodes CASSLSYTHNQPQHF.

The rearrangement joins TRBV11-2 to TRBJ1-1; unclear D gene. This CDR3 has 14 amino acids. V lost 0 bases and J lost 1, with 6 bases in between. The germline V gene encodes CDR1 SGHAT and CDR2 FQNNGV. In DNA, the CDR3 is TGTGCCAGCAGCTTAGATCCAGGGAACACTGAAGCTTTCTTT. Amino acid sequence: CASSLDPGNTEAFF.

The chain is built from TRBV27 and TRBJ2-3; 9 bases fit TRBD2. Per germline, CDR1 MNHEY and CDR2 SMNVEV (reference sequence). V lost 2 bases to trimming and J lost 6 bases; unmatched junction nucleotides: 6. The CDR3 has 15 residues. CDR3 nucleotide sequence: TGTGCCAGCAGTTTAGTGGGCGGGAGGGCCGATACGCAGTATTTT. Translation: CASSLVGGRADTQYF.